The 23 T cell receptor beta chains below come from one sample, sequenced in a study of graft-versus-host responses after intestinal transplantation. The table came from immunoSEQ multiplex PCR; TCRdb's copy has only in-frame clones and leaves some out. The repertoire holds 3,000 to 4,000 clones, with roughly two thirds as singletons. Processing was applied to graft tissue in order to liberate intraepithelial and lamina propria lymphocytes. The material sequenced was ileum tissue, taken 1,000 to 1,100 days after intestinal transplantation. The origin of the receptors is a human patient who received an intestinal transplant, so some T cells may come from the graft donor.

The rearrangement uses TRBV28 and TRBJ1-5; no firm D call. This CDR3 has 18 residues. Germline assignment: CDR1 MDHEN and CDR2 SYDVKM. Trimming removed 3 bases at V and 4 bases at J, with 22 bases between. For the CDR3, the DNA is TGTGCCAGCAGTTTGAACCCCCGTCACCCCCTGAGGAATCAGCCCCAGCATTTT. It encodes CASSLNPRHPLRNQPQHF. Filled out from reference TRBV28 and TRBJ1-5, the complete variable domain reads DVKVTQSSRYLVKRTGEKVFLECVQDMDHENMFWYRQDPGLGLRLIYFSYDVKMKEKGDIPEGYSVSREKKERFSLILESASTNQTSMYLCASSLNPRHPLRNQPQHFGDGTRLSIL.

The V call is TRBV21-1, the J call TRBJ2-6. TRBV21-1 is shown as a pseudogene. This CDR3 has 16 amino acids. The CDR3 DNA sequence: TGTGCCAGCATAACCGTTCCAGTTCTTGGGAAGAACGTCCTGACTTTC. Translation: CASITVPVLGKNVLTF.

The chain joins TRBV30 to TRBJ2-5; D is unclear. Germline V gene lookup returns CDR1 GTSNPN and CDR2 SVGIG (reference sequence). The V gene lost 4 bases and the J gene lost 4 bases, with 13 bases spanning the gap. The CDR3 is made up of 13 amino acids. CDR3 protein: CAWNLVPPETQYF. CDR3 DNA: TGTGCCTGGAATTTGGTCCCACCAGAGACCCAGTACTTC.

V gene TRBV7-3 combines with J gene TRBJ2-2; unclear D gene. V shed 5 bases and J shed 1 base, with 5 bases lying between them. The CDR3 is 13 amino acids. The germline gives CDR1 SGHTA, CDR2 FQGTGA. CDR3 nucleotides: TGTGCCAGCAGCCCTCAGAACACCGGGGAGCTGTTTTTT. Its protein is CASSPQNTGELFF.

This chain connects TRBV6-5 to TRBJ2-5; D might be TRBD2 (5 bases). The CDR3 extends over 15 amino acids. Germline V lookup: CDR1 MNHEY, CDR2 SVGAGI. V was pared by 0 bases and J by 0 bases, with 8 bases between. This chain's CDR3 is CASSYSSAYQETQYF. In DNA, the CDR3 is TGTGCCAGCAGTTACTCTAGCGCGTACCAAGAGACCCAGTACTTC.

The chain is built from TRBV21-1 and TRBJ2-1; TRBD2 is taken as the D call from the table, unchecked against the DNA. TRBV21-1 is a known pseudogene. The CDR3 is 18 amino acids. For the CDR3, the DNA is TGTGCCAGCACCTCAGGGACTAGAGGCGCCCATTCATACAATGAGCAGTTCTTC. Translating gives CASTSGTRGAHSYNEQFF.

The V and J genes are TRBV15 and TRBJ2-7; D not resolved. CDR3 length: 14 residues. V lost 1 base and J lost 6, with 13 bases in between. CDR1 LNHNV and CDR2 YYDKDF come from the germline V gene (reference sequence). The DNA for the CDR3 is TGTGCCACCAGCAGAGCCAAGGGTTACAGCGAGCAGTACGTC. It encodes CATSRAKGYSEQYV.

This clone was observed a single time. This chain joins TRBV18 and TRBJ2-7; D may correspond to TRBD1 or TRBD2 (6 bases each). CDR1 is KGHSH and CDR2 is LQKENI in the germline V gene. Trimming stripped 0 bases from V and 0 bases from J, with 15 bases between. CDR3 size: 17 residues. The DNA of the CDR3 is TGTGCCAGCTCACCACCTGGGCAGGGGAGGTCCTCCTACGAGCAGTACTTC. Translating gives CASSPPGQGRSSYEQYF. The entire variable domain, with the rest obtained from reference TRBV18 and TRBJ2-7, is as follows: NAGVMQNPRHLVRRRGQEARLRCSPMKGHSHVYWYRQLPEEGLKFMVYLQKENIIDESGMPKERFSAEFPKEGPSILRIQQVVRGDSAAYFCASSPPGQGRSSYEQYFGPGTRLTVT.

The gene calls are TRBV25-1 and TRBJ1-4; TRBD1 is a possible D gene (5 bases). The CDR3 runs to 15 residues. The V end was cut by 4 bases, the J end by 6 bases, with 15 bases between. From germline, CDR1 is MGHDK and CDR2 SYGVNS. The CDR3 nucleotides read TGTGCCAGCAGTGCCGACGCCAGGGTGTATGAAAAACTGTTTTTT. Translating it yields CASSADARVYEKLFF.

This chain connects TRBV28 to TRBJ1-5; D is ambiguous. Deletions cut 6 bases from V and 7 bases from J, with 4 bases between. Germline V gene sequence: CDR1 MDHEN, CDR2 SYDVKM. The CDR3 sequence is 10 residues long. This CDR3 is CASSIQPQHF. For the CDR3, the DNA is TGTGCCAGCAGCATACAGCCCCAGCATTTT.

The chain is built from TRBV11-2 and TRBJ2-4; TRBD2 aligns across 8 bases. The V gene's germline CDR1 is SGHAT and CDR2 FQNNGV. V lost 3 bases and J lost 5; bases outside the gene matches: 9. The CDR3 runs to 16 residues. The CDR3 nucleotides read TGTGCCAGCAGCTTCCCCATCGGGGGGGCTCAAAACATTCAGTACTTC. Amino acids: CASSFPIGGAQNIQYF.

This clone has more than one count but fewer than ten. The chain employs TRBV7-9 and TRBJ2-7; the D call may be TRBD1 or TRBD2 (7 bases each). Germline V lookup: CDR1 SEHNR, CDR2 FQNEAQ (reference sequence). CDR3 size: 18 residues. The germline V and J ends were trimmed by 5 bases and 3 bases, with 26 bases remaining between them. As DNA, the CDR3 is TGTGCCAGCAGCGAATGGGTCGGTGGGGGACAGCGGGACTACGAGCAGTACTTC. Translating it yields CASSEWVGGGQRDYEQYF.

This chain connects TRBV9 to TRBJ1-1; D gene uncertain. The CDR3 loop spans 16 amino acids. The ends were cut back, 3 bases at V and 1 base at J, with 16 bases in the middle. The germline gives CDR1 SGDLS, CDR2 YYNGEE. The CDR3 sequence: CASSAPRALENTEAFF. The CDR3, as DNA: TGTGCCAGCAGCGCCCCCCGGGCGCTTGAGAACACTGAAGCTTTCTTT.

V is TRBV6-5 and J is TRBJ1-2; 8 bases map to TRBD1. Trimming removed 6 bases from V and 4 bases from J; junction bases left unmatched: 7. This CDR3 comprises 14 residues. From germline, CDR1 is MNHEY and CDR2 SVGAGI. The CDR3 region is CASRPGTGSYGYTF. CDR3 bases: TGTGCCAGCAGGCCCGGGACAGGATCCTATGGCTACACCTTC.

V gene TRBV9 combines with J gene TRBJ2-7, with TRBD2 identical over 7 bases. Trimming at V came to 1 base and at J to 2 bases, leaving 3 bases not matched to a gene. Germline V CDR1 and CDR2: SGDLS, YYNGEE. The CDR3 totals 14 residues. The CDR3, as DNA: TGTGCCAGCAGCGTATCTGGACTAGCCTACGAGCAGTACTTC. It is translated as CASSVSGLAYEQYF.

This rearrangement joins TRBV7-3 to TRBJ1-1; possible D gene TRBD1, 6 bases. The germline CDR1 and CDR2 sequences are SGHTA and FQGTGA. There are 14 residues in the CDR3. The germline V and J ends were trimmed by 1 base and 2 bases, with 8 bases remaining between them. The CDR3 DNA sequence: TGTGCCAGCAGCTTAATGGGGGCTAACACTGAAGCTTTCTTT. Encoded protein: CASSLMGANTEAFF.

In regard to this clone: One junction end disagrees with the germline gene, perhaps due to a read error. V is TRBV7-8 and J is TRBJ2-7; D is uncertain. In germline, CDR1 is SGHVS, CDR2 FQNEAQ. CDR3 length: 13 amino acids. For the CDR3, the DNA is TGTGCCAGCAGCCCCGTTAGTAGTTCGGCGGTCGACTTC. Translating it yields CASSPVSSSAVDF.

The CDR3 coding sequence is TGTGCCATCAGTGAAGGGACACAAGGGTACAATGAGCAGTTCTTC. As protein: CAISEGTQGYNEQFF. The J gene is TRBJ2-1, the V gene TRBV10-3; tentative D call: TRBD1 (6 bases). Germline V gene lookup returns CDR1 ENHRY and CDR2 SYGVKD. Trimming pared 3 bases from V and 4 bases from J, leaving 13 bases between. This CDR3 has 15 amino acids.

The chain links TRBV5-5 to TRBJ1-1; unclear D gene. The V gene's germline CDR1 is SGHKS and CDR2 YYEKEE (reference sequence). The CDR3 runs 15 residues. The V and J ends lost 1 base and 1 base respectively, with 11 bases between them. This CDR3 reads CASSLYPGPNTEAFF. The CDR3 DNA reads TGTGCCAGCAGCTTGTACCCCGGACCGAACACTGAAGCTTTCTTT.

This clone appeared once. The V gene is TRBV5-5, the J gene TRBJ2-7; TRBD1 matches at 9 bases. V lost 3 bases and J lost 2; bases outside the gene matches: 3. This CDR3 region has 14 residues. CDR1 is SGHKS and CDR2 is YYEKEE in the germline V gene (reference sequence). CDR3 sequence (DNA): TGTGCCAGCAGCTGGGGACAGGGAACCTACGAGCAGTACTTC. Amino acid sequence: CASSWGQGTYEQYF.

This sequence joins TRBV7-6 and TRBJ2-5; the D is unclear. CDR3 size: 13 residues. Trimming pared 7 bases from V and 2 bases from J, leaving 11 bases between. The germline V gene has CDR1 SGHVS and CDR2 FNYEAQ. CDR3 sequence reads: CASKANPQETQYF. The CDR3 DNA follows: TGTGCCAGCAAGGCAAACCCTCAAGAGACCCAGTACTTC.

The chain links TRBV19 to TRBJ2-1; D gene ambiguous. Trimming took 3 bases from V and 10 from J, leaving 10 bases between them. This CDR3 comprises 12 residues. Germline V gene data show CDR1 as LNHDA and CDR2 as SQIVND (reference sequence). The CDR3 DNA sequence: TGTGCCAGTAGTATGGATGGGCGAGAGCAGTTCTTC. Protein sequence: CASSMDGREQFF.

The CDR3, as DNA: TGTGCCAGCAGTCCTATTAACACCGGGGAGCTGTTTTTT. Translated: CASSPINTGELFF. The rearrangement joins TRBV27 to TRBJ2-2; the D is unclear. The CDR3 has 13 amino acids. The germline CDR1 and CDR2 sequences are MNHEY and SMNVEV (reference sequence). V was clipped by 5 bases and J by 2 bases, with 6 bases between them.